This TCR beta chain was sequenced in a study of CD8 T cells in ankylosing spondylitis. General study results and limits: Certain motif variants had earlier appeared in reactive arthritis synovial fluid and blood. Ankylosing spondylitis blood appeared to be characterized by a TCR beta motif of eight or nine highly homologous variants.

Libraries for TCR beta were made by quantitative 5'-RACE with molecular barcodes. Each CDR3 protein gets one entry after TCRdb re-called the 5' RACE reads with MiXCR. The data contain more than 250,000 distinct CDR3 sequences, approximately 8% of them singletons. The germline gives CDR1 MDHEN, CDR2 SYDVKM. The CDR3 is made up of 15 amino acids. V was clipped by 3 bases and J by 2 bases, with 12 bases between them. Remarks on this clonotype: Antigen unknown.

The clonotype comes from a male donor with ankylosing spondylitis. V is TRBV28 and J is TRBJ2-3; D is ambiguous. Sequencing was done on a sample of blood, either unsorted or a sorted T cell fraction (not recorded which). CDR3 sequence reads: CASSFGPKFTDTQYF. CDR3 DNA: TGTGCCAGCAGTTTCGGGCCGAAATTCACAGATACGCAGTATTTT. The variable domain in full, completed from reference TRBV28 and TRBJ2-3, reads DVKVTQSSRYLVKRTGEKVFLECVQDMDHENMFWYRQDPGLGLRLIYFSYDVKMKEKGDIPEGYSVSREKKERFSLILESASTNQTSMYLCASSFGPKFTDTQYFGPGTRLTVL.